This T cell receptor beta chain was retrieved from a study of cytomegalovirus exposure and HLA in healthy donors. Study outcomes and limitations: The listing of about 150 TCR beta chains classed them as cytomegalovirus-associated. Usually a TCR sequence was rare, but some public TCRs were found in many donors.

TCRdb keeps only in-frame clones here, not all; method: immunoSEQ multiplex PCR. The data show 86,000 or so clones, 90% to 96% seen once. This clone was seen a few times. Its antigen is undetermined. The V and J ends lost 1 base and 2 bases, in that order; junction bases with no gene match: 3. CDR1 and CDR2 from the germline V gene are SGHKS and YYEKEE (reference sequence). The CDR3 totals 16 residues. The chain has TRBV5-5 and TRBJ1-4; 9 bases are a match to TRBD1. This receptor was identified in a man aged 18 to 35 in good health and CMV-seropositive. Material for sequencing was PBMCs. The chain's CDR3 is CASSLTGGFTNEKLFF. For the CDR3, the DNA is TGTGCCAGCAGCTTGACAGGGGGCTTCACTAATGAAAAACTGTTTTTT.